This T cell receptor beta chain was sequenced for a study of blood T cell repertoires in COVID-19. Study at large: There were acute and convalescent COVID-19 samples, and they came from the United States, Italy and Spain.

Original methodology: The authors estimated nucleated cell counts from reference gene primer amplification. TCRdb keeps only in-frame clones here, not all; method: immunoSEQ multiplex PCR. V, J and clone size derive from that table, while D and trimming were established from the DNA sequence. This table has about 160,000 clones, approximately 90% appearing once. This CDR3 has 14 amino acids. The germline V gene encodes CDR1 KGHSH and CDR2 LQKENI. The V end was cut by 0 bases, the J end by 4 bases, with 9 bases between. The recovered donors of Cohort 3 showed two negative PCRs, clearance, or symptom resolution.

Sequencing input: PBMCs or T cells enriched from blood (not recorded which). The clonotype originates from a woman aged 50 to 60 who had recovered from COVID-19. This chain connects TRBV18 to TRBJ1-1; no reliable D call. The CDR3 sequence: CASSPPLGSTEAFF. CDR3 nucleotide sequence: TGTGCCAGCTCACCACCGTTGGGGAGCACTGAAGCTTTCTTT.